The present T cell receptor (beta chain) was sequenced within a study of T cell responses to AZD1222 COVID-19 vaccine. Turning to the study itself: Combined were second doses at about 4 or about 12 weeks.

In this sample, this clone turned up a few times. Its antigen is as yet unknown. Produced via immunoSEQ multiplex PCR; TCRdb's table is partial and in-frame only. The sample has about 170,000 clones; over 85% are singletons. Broader study findings: Receipt of two AZD1222 doses was followed by a rise in Spike-specific TCR breadth and depth. At baseline, seropositivity was found in only 6 or 7 AZD1222 recipients.

The length of the CDR3 is 14 residues. Deletions cut 0 bases from V and 2 bases from J, with 9 bases between. CDR1 is SGHRS and CDR2 is YFSETQ in the germline V gene. The receptor's source is an adult in good health. The gene calls are TRBV5-1 and TRBJ2-7; no clear D. This specimen was peripheral blood, taken on day 0 of AZD1222 vaccination. CDR3: CASSLDSLTYEQYF. In DNA, the CDR3 is TGCGCCAGCAGCTTGGACAGCTTAACCTACGAGCAGTACTTC.